The 8 T cell receptor beta chains below all came from one sample that was sequenced in a study of radiotherapy plus CTLA-4 blockade in lung cancer. Measured with immunoSEQ multiplex PCR; TCRdb has only the in-frame clones, and not every one. The data hold around 82,000 clones, with around 87% observed a single time. The sequenced sample was peripheral blood, obtained from a patient treated with radiotherapy plus ipilimumab. The source is a human donor with non-small cell lung cancer that progressed on radiotherapy plus ipilimumab.

This clone was counted between two and nine times. The chain joins TRBV5-6 to TRBJ2-7; 9 nucleotides align to TRBD2. Trimming removed 3 bases from V and 4 bases from J; junction bases left unmatched: 5. The CDR3 length is 14 residues. Germline V lookup: CDR1 SGHDT, CDR2 YYEEEE. CDR3 DNA sequence: TGTGCCAGCAGCTCGGCGGGAGGGAAGTACGAGCAGTACTTC. This gives the protein CASSSAGGKYEQYF.

The V gene is TRBV5-1, the J gene TRBJ2-7; D gene unclear. Trimming pared 0 bases from V and 7 bases from J, leaving 14 bases between. The length of the CDR3 is 14 residues. CDR1 and CDR2 (germline): SGHRS, YFSETQ. The CDR3 protein is CASSLEALLGEQYF. For the CDR3, the DNA is TGCGCCAGCAGCTTGGAAGCGCTGCTTGGGGAGCAGTACTTC.

V and J are TRBV19 and TRBJ2-6; D remains unclear. The germline gives CDR1 LNHDA, CDR2 SQIVND (reference sequence). The CDR3 loop spans 15 amino acids. V dropped 3 bases and J dropped 0 bases, with 6 bases sitting between them. CDR3 coding DNA: TGTGCCAGTAGTATTTGGGGCTCTGGGGCCAACGTCCTGACTTTC. This sequence encodes CASSIWGSGANVLTF.

This chain connects TRBV5-1 to TRBJ2-5; D gene unclear. Trimming took 0 bases from V and 1 from J, leaving 7 bases between them. Germline CDR1 is SGHRS and CDR2 is YFSETQ. The CDR3 loop spans 14 amino acids. CDR3 DNA: TGCGCCAGCAGCTTGGAGCAGCTCCAAGAGACCCAGTACTTC. It is translated as CASSLEQLQETQYF.

The V and J genes are TRBV19 and TRBJ1-5; D unclear. Trimming shortened V by 1 base and J by 0 bases, and 13 bases separated the two germline ends. Germline loops: CDR1 LNHDA, CDR2 SQIVND (reference sequence). The CDR3 extends over 17 amino acids. Here the CDR3 DNA reads TGTGCCAGTAGTATAGCTTGGCAGTCGTATAGCAATCAGCCCCAGCATTTT. Amino acid sequence: CASSIAWQSYSNQPQHF. Supplemented by reference TRBV19 and TRBJ1-5, the full variable domain reads DGGITQSPKYLFRKEGQNVTLSCEQNLNHDAMYWYRQDPGQGLRLIYYSQIVNDFQKGDIAEGYSVSREKKESFPLTVTSAQKNPTAFYLCASSIAWQSYSNQPQHFGDGTRLSIL.

The rearrangement links TRBV5-4 to TRBJ1-4, with TRBD1 identical over 7 bases. Trimming removed 4 bases from V and 8 bases from J; junction bases left unmatched: 8. The germline gives CDR1 SGHNT, CDR2 YYREEE (reference sequence). The CDR3 is 14 amino acids. The CDR3 DNA is TGTGCCAGCAGCCGACAGGGTACCGCCGAAAAACTGTTTTTT. Amino acids: CASSRQGTAEKLFF.

The chain combines TRBV15 with TRBJ1-5, with 8 positions matching TRBD1. This CDR3 spans 15 amino acids. Looked up from germline, CDR1 is LNHNV and CDR2 is YYDKDF (reference sequence). Losses at the gene ends were 1 base for V and 4 bases for J; bases not matched to a gene: 3. The CDR3 coding sequence is TGTGCCACCAGCAGAGGAAGACAGGGGAATCAGCCCCAGCATTTT. Translated: CATSRGRQGNQPQHF.

The chain links TRBV5-1 to TRBJ2-3, with 7 nucleotides matching TRBD2. The germline CDR1 and CDR2 sequences are SGHRS and YFSETQ. There are 17 residues in the CDR3. Losses at the gene ends were 0 bases for V and 0 bases for J; bases not matched to a gene: 7. CDR3 in amino acids: CASSLDTSGISTDTQYF. The CDR3 nucleotides are TGCGCCAGCAGCTTGGATACCAGCGGGATCAGCACAGATACGCAGTATTTT.